This T cell receptor beta chain was recorded in a study of blood T cell repertoires in COVID-19 (dated by TCRdb to the early 2020s). General notes on the study: Samples covering the acute and convalescent phases of COVID-19 were provided by collaborators in the United States, Italy and Spain. Nearly every sample came with metadata listing a de-identified subject ID, COVID-19 status, age in years and sex. A freely available public database, intended as a resource for researchers studying the immune response to SARS-CoV-2, is where the repertoires were released. The dataset comprised deeply sampled blood TCRbeta repertoires from subjects exposed to, actively infected with, or recovered from COVID-19. The samples were drawn from the first 160 participants of the ongoing ImmuneRACE study and from 950 to 1,500 subjects provided by 6 global collaborators. The material from the prospective study consisted of cDNA or gDNA derived from T cells, B-cell-depleted T cells, or PBMCs. Where available, HLA class I and class II types were obtained from metadata supplied by the sample provider rather than from assay-based typing.

The study at large found these results: The quantity of clinical and demographic metadata differed by source and by participant and was supplied without curation.

The immunoSEQ Assay, a bias-controlled multiplex PCR, was used to amplify TCRbeta CDR3 regions from genomic DNA. In the source study's methods: Within the assay, amplification of reference gene primers was used to estimate how many nucleated cells each sample contained. Sequence reads were collapsed and filtered to measure the absolute abundance of every unique TCRbeta CDR3 rearrangement. For each sample, productive Simpson clonality was calculated as the square root of Simpson's diversity index across productive rearrangements. TCRdb took over this immuneACCESS table, retaining in-frame rearrangements with V and J assigned. Such tables are incomplete; in checked studies, under half of the missing clones stem from an unresolved V gene, and the remainder is unexplained. The D gene and trimming were derived from the DNA, and the V and J assignments and clone size from that table. The sample table holds under 300,000 clones, of which less than 85% were seen once. Roughly 4.6% of the sample goes to the ten largest clones.

CDR1 MNHEY and CDR2 SVGAGI are derived from the germline V gene. From the cysteine through the phenylalanine, the CDR3 covers 14 amino acids. Only the CDR3 region is kept as DNA, spanning 42 bases read in frame from base 1. V drops 6 bases and J drops 6 bases, leaving 14 bases in between. Samples from volunteer blood donors who had recovered from COVID-19 were contributed by a second Seattle source. Collaborating institutions collected whole blood in K2EDTA tubes following their own protocols. For TCRbeta analysis, collaborator samples were shipped as frozen whole blood, as isolated PBMCs, or as DNA extracted from either sample type. Details on this clone: Its antigen has not been determined. No base-level quality is on record; no much larger clone is a single base apart.

The clonotype was recovered from a man between 60 and 75 years old who had recovered from COVID-19. Recombination joined TRBV6-5 with TRBJ2-2; a weak D assignment points to TRBD2 (5 bases agree). The sequencing sample was made of peripheral blood. This receptor has the CDR3 CASRGPGSAGELFF. The DNA reads TGTGCCAGCAGAGGGCCGGGGTCCGCCGGGGAGCTGTTTTTT.